The 26 T cell receptor beta chains given below trace back to one sample, sequenced in a study of cytomegalovirus exposure and HLA in healthy donors. Researchers ran the PCR with 60 Vbeta and 13 Jbeta primers. TCRdb's table, derived via immunoSEQ multiplex PCR, lists solely in-frame clones and lacks some. The sample contains 150,000 to 200,000 clones, around 83% of which appear only once. The source material was PBMCs. The receptor source for this set is a woman between 18 and 29 years old in good health and CMV-seronegative.

This rearrangement joins TRBV19 to TRBJ2-7; 9 nucleotides align to TRBD2. Trimming took 7 bases from V and 3 from J; bases not matched to a gene: 10. Germline CDR1 is LNHDA and CDR2 is SQIVND (reference sequence). This CDR3 contains 15 residues. As DNA, the CDR3 is TGTGCCAGTACCATGAGACTAGCGGCTTACTACGAGCAGTACTTC. This codes for CASTMRLAAYYEQYF.

This clone turned up a few times. CDR3 region: CASTSGEGPLEAFF. The CDR3 bases are TGCGCCAGCACTTCAGGGGAGGGGCCCCTAGAGGCTTTCTTT. V gene TRBV4-1 combines with J gene TRBJ1-1, with TRBD1 as a possible D gene (6 bases). The CDR3 sequence is 14 residues long. Per germline, CDR1 MGHRA and CDR2 YSYEKL. V was trimmed by 7 bases and J by 11 bases, leaving 23 bases between them.

In its sample, this clone was seen a few times. The chain joins TRBV29-1 to TRBJ2-7; maybe TRBD1 (5 bases). The CDR3 runs 14 residues. Germline V CDR1 and CDR2: SQVTM, ANQGSEA. V dropped 4 bases and J dropped 2 bases, with 15 bases sitting between them. The CDR3 reads CSVGTQGKAYEQYF. CDR3 in DNA: TGCAGCGTTGGGACCCAGGGAAAAGCCTACGAGCAGTACTTC.

V usage is TRBV19 and J usage is TRBJ2-2; tentative D call: TRBD2 (5 bases). The CDR3 loop spans 14 amino acids. The V end was cut by 5 bases, the J end by 6 bases, with 13 bases between. The germline V gene has CDR1 LNHDA and CDR2 SQIVND (reference sequence). As DNA, the CDR3 is TGTGCCAGTAGTCCGGGCGGAGGACCCGGGGAGCTGTTTTTT. As protein: CASSPGGGPGELFF.

This clone was detected only a few times. The CDR3 bases are TGTGCCTGGAGTGAAGGACTAGCGGGAGGATTAGATACGCAGTATTTT. It specifies CAWSEGLAGGLDTQYF. The genes are TRBV30 and TRBJ2-3, with TRBD2 matching 14 bases. The V gene end was trimmed by 1 base and the J gene end by 5 bases; junction bases not matched to a gene: 5. The CDR3 has 16 residues. Germline CDR1 reads GTSNPN; CDR2 reads SVGIG (reference sequence).

The chain's CDR3 is CATQRVEEELFF. DNA for the CDR3: TGTGCCACCCAGAGGGTGGAAGAGGAGCTGTTTTTT. The genes are TRBV18 and TRBJ2-2; possible D gene TRBD2, 5 bases. The CDR3 is made up of 12 amino acids. Trimming took 10 bases from V and 10 from J, leaving 16 bases between them. Germline V CDR1 and CDR2: KGHSH, LQKENI. Complete variable domain (other parts from reference TRBV18 and TRBJ2-2): NAGVMQNPRHLVRRRGQEARLRCSPMKGHSHVYWYRQLPEEGLKFMVYLQKENIIDESGMPKERFSAEFPKEGPSILRIQQVVRGDSAAYFCATQRVEEELFFGEGSRLTVL.

The chain employs TRBV5-1 and TRBJ1-1; D is uncertain. The V and J ends lost 1 base and 4 bases respectively, with 20 bases between them. The germline V gene encodes CDR1 SGHRS and CDR2 YFSETQ. CDR3 length: 17 residues. The CDR3 region has the DNA TGCGCCAGCAGCTTGTCCCCCCCCTCTCGAGGTTCCACTGAAGCTTTCTTT. Protein sequence: CASSLSPPSRGSTEAFF.

The rearrangement joins TRBV7-3 to TRBJ2-2; 7 bases are a match to TRBD2. Germline V CDR1 and CDR2: SGHTA, FQGTGA. The CDR3 extends over 15 amino acids. The ends lost 2 bases at V and 5 bases at J; junction bases unmatched: 5. In nucleotides, the CDR3 is TGTGCCAGCAGCTTAGCGGGAGAAGTTACCGGGGAGCTGTTTTTT. Amino acid sequence: CASSLAGEVTGELFF.

This chain links TRBV10-3 with TRBJ2-1; 7 nucleotides align to TRBD2. Germline CDR1 reads ENHRY; CDR2 reads SYGVKD. The CDR3 length is 13 residues. Written as DNA, the CDR3 is TGTTCCGCTCGAACAGCGGGACACAATGAGCAGTTCTTC. Translated, it gives CSARTAGHNEQFF.

This clone has only a few counts. V is TRBV7-2 and J is TRBJ2-5, with TRBD2 matching over 10 bases. Trimming cost V 1 base and J 2 bases; bases outside gene matches: 13. CDR3 length: 19 amino acids. CDR1 is SGHTA, CDR2 FQGNSA, per germline. CDR3 coding DNA: TGTGCCAGCAGCTTAGAAGCGGTAGCGGGAGGCGGGGGGCAAGAGACCCAGTACTTC. It encodes CASSLEAVAGGGGQETQYF.

This clone was counted between two and nine times. This chain uses TRBV6-5 with TRBJ1-5, with TRBD1 identical over 9 bases. The germline gives CDR1 MNHEY, CDR2 SVGAGI. Unmatched junction bases numbered 5, after V lost 5 bases and J lost 3 bases. CDR3 length equals 15 residues. As DNA, the CDR3 is TGTGCCAGCAGTAAAGACAGGGGGTACAATCAGCCCCAGCATTTT. This encodes CASSKDRGYNQPQHF.

Here the CDR3 reads CASRAGQGISGANVLTF. DNA for the CDR3: TGTGCCAGCAGGGCGGGACAGGGGATTTCCGGGGCCAACGTCCTGACTTTC. The genes are TRBV5-5 and TRBJ2-6; TRBD1 matches at 10 bases. Germline loops: CDR1 SGHKS, CDR2 YYEKEE (reference sequence). The CDR3 spans 17 residues. Trimming at V came to 5 bases and at J to 4 bases, leaving 9 bases not matched to a gene.

The chain employs TRBV7-2 and TRBJ2-3; D perhaps matches TRBD1 (6 bases). The length of the CDR3 is 15 residues. The V gene's germline CDR1 is SGHTA and CDR2 FQGNSA. Trimming pared 5 bases from V and 2 bases from J, leaving 14 bases between. This CDR3 reads CASSLFRTDTDTQYF. The CDR3 DNA reads TGTGCCAGCAGCCTCTTCCGGACAGACACAGATACGCAGTATTTT.

The J gene is TRBJ1-1, the V gene TRBV10-3; D gene unclear. Germline CDR1 and CDR2: ENHRY and SYGVKD. The CDR3 loop spans 13 amino acids. The CDR3 is CAARLSRDTEAFF. As DNA, the CDR3 is TGTGCTGCAAGGCTTTCTCGGGACACTGAAGCTTTCTTT.

This clone was counted between two and nine times. The chain recombines TRBV6-5 with TRBJ1-1; D gene unclear. Germline CDR1 is MNHEY and CDR2 is SVGAGI. V lost 2 bases and J 1 base, leaving 11 bases between the germline ends. The CDR3 is 15 residues long. CDR3 sequence: CASSYVRPTNTEAFF. DNA for the CDR3: TGTGCCAGCAGTTACGTGAGGCCTACGAACACTGAAGCTTTCTTT.

Only one count was recorded for this clone. The chain joins TRBV9 to TRBJ2-1; TRBD1 aligns across 8 bases. This CDR3 has 18 amino acids. CDR1 is SGDLS and CDR2 is YYNGEE in the germline V gene. Unmatched junction bases numbered 14, after V lost 4 bases and J lost 2 bases. The CDR3 spells CASSPEVSGGYTYNEQFF. The CDR3 region has the DNA TGTGCCAGCAGCCCGGAGGTCTCAGGGGGCTATACCTACAATGAGCAGTTCTTC.

This chain connects TRBV19 to TRBJ2-7; D not resolved. Germline V gene sequence: CDR1 LNHDA, CDR2 SQIVND (reference sequence). This CDR3 contains 11 residues. Trimming left V 5 bases short and J 7 bases short, with 9 bases between. CDR3 in amino acids: CASSSGDEQYF. DNA for the CDR3: TGTGCCAGTAGTTCTGGAGATGAGCAGTACTTC.

This sequence joins TRBV2 and TRBJ1-1; D ambiguous. V lost 4 bases and J 0 bases, leaving 6 bases between the germline ends. This CDR3 is built from 13 residues. Germline CDR1 is SNHLY and CDR2 is FYNNEI. The CDR3 DNA is TGTGCCAGCAGTGGGGAGCTGAACACTGAAGCTTTCTTT. Translation: CASSGELNTEAFF.

This rearrangement joins TRBV28 to TRBJ2-1; the match to TRBD2 covers 7 bases. Germline trimming cut 2 bases from V and 2 bases from J; bases unmatched to any gene: 9. CDR1 is MDHEN, CDR2 SYDVKM, per germline. This CDR3 comprises 17 residues. The CDR3 here is CASSLASGLTTYNEQFF. CDR3 DNA sequence: TGTGCCAGCAGTTTAGCTAGCGGACTAACTACCTACAATGAGCAGTTCTTC.

The rearrangement links TRBV30 to TRBJ1-2; 7 bases are a match to TRBD1. CDR1 and CDR2 (germline): GTSNPN, SVGIG (reference sequence). Unmatched junction bases numbered 12, after V lost 2 bases and J lost 3 bases. The CDR3 runs to 16 residues. CDR3 region: CAWSPPRQGWDYGYTF. In nucleotides, the CDR3 is TGTGCCTGGAGTCCACCCCGACAGGGTTGGGACTATGGCTACACCTTC.

The rearrangement uses TRBV19 and TRBJ2-2; 8 bases line up with TRBD2. The V gene end was trimmed by 5 bases and the J gene end by 4 bases; junction bases not matched to a gene: 15. CDR3 length: 18 amino acids. Germline lookup yields CDR1 LNHDA and CDR2 SQIVND (reference sequence). In nucleotides, the CDR3 is TGTGCCAGTAGTCTTCCCTCGAGAGTAGCGGGACCCACCGGGGAGCTGTTTTTT. Amino acids: CASSLPSRVAGPTGELFF.

This clone was observed a few times. J is TRBJ1-1 and V is TRBV2; 9 bases match TRBD1. This CDR3 has 13 amino acids. Unmatched junction bases numbered 4, after V lost 10 bases and J lost 1 base. The germline gives CDR1 SNHLY, CDR2 FYNNEI. The CDR3 sequence: CATQGQGNTEAFF. CDR3 nucleotide sequence: TGTGCCACTCAGGGACAGGGGAACACTGAAGCTTTCTTT.

V is TRBV27 and J is TRBJ1-4; D gene uncertain. CDR3 length: 14 residues. The V end lost 0 bases, the J end lost 3 bases, and 5 bases lay between the germline ends. Germline values: CDR1 MNHEY, CDR2 SMNVEV (reference sequence). The CDR3 coding sequence is TGTGCCAGCAGTTTATCCTCGGCTAATGAAAAACTGTTTTTT. Protein sequence: CASSLSSANEKLFF. Based on the CDR3 plus reference TRBV27 and TRBJ1-4, the full variable domain is EAQVTQNPRYLITVTGKKLTVTCSQNMNHEYMSWYRQDPGLGLRQIYYSMNVEVTDKGDVPEGYKVSRKEKRNFPLILESPSPNQTSLYFCASSLSSANEKLFFGSGTQLSVL.

With respect to this clone: The germline gene is not matched at one end of the junction; a read error may be the cause. The genes are TRBV7-9 and TRBJ1-2, with D tentatively TRBD1 (5 bases). CDR3 length: 12 amino acids. Germline-derived CDR1 and CDR2 are SEHNR and FQNEAQ (reference sequence). The CDR3: CSSSQDTYGYTF. The CDR3 DNA reads as TGTTCCAGCAGCCAGGACACTTATGGCTACACCTTC.

The V and J genes are TRBV19 and TRBJ1-1; D might be TRBD1 (5 bases). The CDR3 spans 17 residues. Germline lookup yields CDR1 LNHDA and CDR2 SQIVND (reference sequence). V lost 2 bases to trimming and J lost 0 bases, with 16 bases between them. The CDR3 sequence: CASSISGTHHLNTEAFF. The CDR3 bases are TGTGCCAGTAGTATAAGCGGGACCCACCATTTGAACACTGAAGCTTTCTTT. Supplemented by reference TRBV19 and TRBJ1-1, the full variable domain reads DGGITQSPKYLFRKEGQNVTLSCEQNLNHDAMYWYRQDPGQGLRLIYYSQIVNDFQKGDIAEGYSVSREKKESFPLTVTSAQKNPTAFYLCASSISGTHHLNTEAFFGQGTRLTVV.

This clone came up once. This sequence joins TRBV5-4 and TRBJ2-5, with a weak D call TRBD2 (6 bases). V dropped 4 bases and J dropped 3 bases, with 13 bases sitting between them. This CDR3 is built from 14 residues. Looked up from germline, CDR1 is SGHNT and CDR2 is YYREEE (reference sequence). CDR3 DNA sequence: TGTGCCAGCAGCAACCGGGAGAAGGAAGAGACCCAGTACTTC. This gives the protein CASSNREKEETQYF.